The 27 T cell receptor beta chains listed next were all sequenced from one sample in a study of blood T cell repertoires in COVID-19. Profiling relied on immunoSEQ multiplex PCR, and the TCRdb table lists in-frame clones only, not all of them. Of roughly 80,000 clones listed, 75% to 85% are singletons. Sample: peripheral blood. The source is a woman aged 80 or over with acute or convalescent COVID-19.

This clone showed up just a few times. The chain uses TRBV15 and TRBJ2-1, with 9 bases aligning to TRBD2. The V gene's germline CDR1 is LNHNV and CDR2 YYDKDF (reference sequence). Trimming removed 5 bases from V and 7 bases from J; junction bases left unmatched: 9. The CDR3 loop spans 15 amino acids. The CDR3 DNA sequence: TGTGCCACCAGCGGTCGGACTAGCGTAGGTAATGAGCAGTTCTTC. Its translation: CATSGRTSVGNEQFF.

The chain's CDR3 is CASSHIDGSRTSSYNSPLHF. The CDR3, as DNA: TGTGCCAGCAGCCATATTGACGGATCGAGGACTAGCTCCTATAATTCACCCCTCCACTTT. V gene TRBV3-1 (or the pseudogene TRBV3-2) combines with J gene TRBJ1-6; D unresolved. The CDR3 has 20 amino acids. Trimming shortened V by 3 bases and J by 0 bases, and 21 bases separated the two germline ends. CDR1 is LGHDT and CDR2 is YNNKEL in the germline V gene (reference sequence).

The gene calls are TRBV4-1 and TRBJ2-6; weak D call: TRBD1 (6 bases). CDR3 length: 19 amino acids. V was clipped by 0 bases and J by 0 bases, with 15 bases between them. Germline CDR1 MGHRA, CDR2 YSYEKL. Here the CDR3 DNA reads TGCGCCAGCAGCCAAGATCGAAGGACAGTCCACTCTGGGGCCAACGTCCTGACTTTC. This codes for CASSQDRRTVHSGANVLTF.

The chain couples TRBV21-1 to TRBJ2-1; the listed D gene, TRBD1, was not tested against the DNA. TRBV21-1 is marked as a pseudogene. The CDR3 sequence is 16 residues long. The chain's CDR3 is CASSTGTKTYYNEQFF. In DNA, the CDR3 is TGTGCCAGCAGCACCGGAACAAAGACATATTACAATGAGCAGTTCTTC.

This chain uses TRBV11-2 with TRBJ2-1, with 11 positions matching TRBD2. V dropped 7 bases and J dropped 6; count of bases not matched to a gene: 14. This CDR3 is built from 17 residues. The germline V gene encodes CDR1 SGHAT and CDR2 FQNNGV. This CDR3 is CASTQSLAGGPLNEQFF. As DNA, the CDR3 is TGTGCCAGCACCCAATCGCTAGCGGGAGGCCCGCTCAATGAGCAGTTCTTC.

The genes are TRBV2 and TRBJ2-3, with 12 bases fitting TRBD2. Germline values: CDR1 SNHLY, CDR2 FYNNEI. V was clipped by 10 bases and J by 4 bases; unmatched bases: 6. The CDR3 length is 14 residues. CDR3 loop: CATPGLAGADTQYF. The CDR3 DNA reads as TGTGCCACCCCGGGACTAGCGGGCGCAGATACGCAGTATTTT.

The V call is TRBV3-1 (or the pseudogene TRBV3-2), the J call TRBJ2-1; 7 nucleotides line up with TRBD2. V gave up 4 bases and J gave up 9 bases; unmatched junction bases: 15. Germline V gene lookup returns CDR1 LGHDT and CDR2 YNNKEL (reference sequence). The CDR3 is 16 residues long. CDR3 loop: CASSPRGGLGGTEQFF. In nucleotides, the CDR3 is TGTGCCAGCAGCCCCAGAGGTGGACTAGGTGGCACTGAGCAGTTCTTC.

This chain uses TRBV2 with TRBJ1-5; D gene ambiguous. The V end lost 3 bases, the J end lost 0 bases, and 6 bases lay between the germline ends. This CDR3 is built from 14 residues. CDR1 SNHLY and CDR2 FYNNEI come from the germline V gene. CDR3 bases: TGTGCCAGCAGTGAGACTTATAGCAATCAGCCCCAGCATTTT. It is translated as CASSETYSNQPQHF. The whole variable domain, filled in from reference TRBV2 and TRBJ1-5, reads EPEVTQTPSHQVTQMGQEVILRCVPISNHLYFYWYRQILGQKVEFLVSFYNNEISEKSEIFDDQFSVERPDGSNFTLKIRSTKLEDSAMYFCASSETYSNQPQHFGDGTRLSIL.

The chain recombines TRBV5-8 with TRBJ2-7; 10 bases map to TRBD1. This CDR3 comprises 14 residues. Germline V gene sequence: CDR1 SGHTS, CDR2 YDEGEE. J was trimmed by 7 bases and V by 4 bases; bases with no gene match: 8. The DNA for the CDR3 is TGTGCCAGCAGCCCAGACAGGGGGCTAAGAGAGCAGTACTTC. It translates to CASSPDRGLREQYF.

This clone has a handful of counts. The chain links TRBV5-1 to TRBJ1-4, with D uncertain. The V gene's germline CDR1 is SGHRS and CDR2 YFSETQ. The CDR3 is 15 residues long. The ends were cut back, 3 bases at V and 0 bases at J, with 9 bases in the middle. CDR3 bases: TGCGCCAGCAGCTACTTAGCCTCAACTAATGAAAAACTGTTTTTT. It translates to CASSYLASTNEKLFF.

V usage is TRBV18 and J usage is TRBJ2-5; D gene uncertain. The CDR3 is made up of 14 amino acids. Germline-derived CDR1 and CDR2 are KGHSH and LQKENI. V dropped 2 bases and J dropped 5 bases, with 12 bases sitting between them. Here the CDR3 reads CASSPVKWSETQYF. CDR3 nucleotide sequence: TGTGCCAGCTCACCAGTTAAGTGGAGCGAGACCCAGTACTTC.

CDR3 bases: TGTGCCAGCAGTAGTTTGCCCGGTCAGCCCCAGCATTTT. As protein: CASSSLPGQPQHF. The rearrangement joins TRBV27 to TRBJ1-5; D unresolved. The length of the CDR3 is 13 residues. CDR1 MNHEY and CDR2 SMNVEV come from the germline V gene (reference sequence). The V and J ends lost 5 bases and 6 bases respectively, with 11 bases between them.

The chain combines TRBV7-2 with TRBJ1-2; TRBD1 might be the D (5 bases). The V end lost 5 bases, the J end lost 4 bases, and 14 bases lay between the germline ends. CDR1 and CDR2 from the germline V gene are SGHTA and FQGNSA. The CDR3 extends over 14 amino acids. The CDR3 DNA sequence: TGTGCCAGCAGCCCCACTCGGGGGTCCTATGGCTACACCTTC. Its protein product is CASSPTRGSYGYTF. Looking up the rest from reference TRBV7-2 and TRBJ1-2 gives the full variable domain: GAGVSQSPSNKVTEKGKDVELRCDPISGHTALYWYRQSLGQGLEFLIYFQGNSAPDKSGLPSDRFSAERTGGSVSTLTIQRTQQEDSAVYLCASSPTRGSYGYTFGSGTRLTVV.

V usage is TRBV4-3 and J usage is TRBJ2-3, with D tentatively TRBD2 (6 bases). From germline, CDR1 is LGHNA and CDR2 YSLEER. The V gene lost 0 bases and the J gene lost 5 bases, with 9 bases spanning the gap. This CDR3 contains 14 residues. The CDR3: CASSQETAGDTQYF. As DNA, the CDR3 is TGCGCCAGCAGCCAAGAGACAGCGGGAGATACGCAGTATTTT.

This clone was picked up a small number of times. The chain links TRBV7-3 to TRBJ2-2; TRBD2 might be the D (5 bases). The CDR3 consists of 16 residues. The V end lost 5 bases, the J end lost 2 bases, and 15 bases lay between the germline ends. Germline loops: CDR1 SGHTA, CDR2 FQGTGA. Here the CDR3 DNA reads TGTGCCAGCAGCGAGAAAAGCGGAAGCAACACCGGGGAGCTGTTTTTT. This codes for CASSEKSGSNTGELFF.

The chain recombines TRBV18 with TRBJ2-1; D remains unclear. From germline, CDR1 is KGHSH and CDR2 LQKENI. V lost 1 base to trimming and J lost 4 bases, with 14 bases between them. This CDR3 comprises 16 residues. This chain's CDR3 is CASSPLGSSRYNEQFF. CDR3 nucleotide sequence: TGTGCCAGCTCACCACTCGGGTCCTCGAGATACAATGAGCAGTTCTTC.

The chain combines TRBV5-8 with TRBJ1-1; no clear D. Trimming pared 4 bases from V and 6 bases from J, leaving 7 bases between. The CDR3 is 11 residues long. Germline V gene lookup returns CDR1 SGHTS and CDR2 YDEGEE. For the CDR3, the DNA is TGTGCCAGCAGCCGGGTGGCTGAAGCTTTCTTT. Amino acid sequence: CASSRVAEAFF. The full variable domain, its missing parts supplied by reference TRBV5-8 and TRBJ1-1, is EAGVTQSPTHLIKTRGQQATLRCSPISGHTSVYWYQQALGLGLQFLLWYDEGEERNRGNFPPRFSGRQFPNYSSELNVNALELEDSALYLCASSRVAEAFFGQGTRLTVV.

The chain joins TRBV12-3 or TRBV12-4 to TRBJ2-1; maybe TRBD1 (6 bases). The CDR3 contains 13 residues. V lost 6 bases and J lost 6, with 12 bases in between. Here the CDR3 reads CASRTGWGNEQFF. In nucleotides, the CDR3 is TGTGCCAGCAGGACAGGTTGGGGCAATGAGCAGTTCTTC.

The V call is TRBV7-9, the J call TRBJ2-3, with TRBD2 matching over 14 bases. Germline V gene lookup returns CDR1 SEHNR and CDR2 FQNEAQ (reference sequence). This CDR3 region has 17 residues. J lost 2 bases, V lost 5 bases, and 6 bases had no gene match. In DNA, the CDR3 is TGTGCCAGCAGCCCACCGGGACTAGCGGGAGTCACAGATACGCAGTATTTT. This codes for CASSPPGLAGVTDTQYF.

The V call is TRBV6-1, the J call TRBJ2-7, with 8 bases fitting TRBD1. Trimming at V came to 3 bases and at J to 2 bases, leaving 6 bases not matched to a gene. The germline V gene has CDR1 MNHNS and CDR2 SASEGT. This CDR3 region has 15 residues. In DNA form, the CDR3 reads TGTGCCAGCAGTGACGGCGGGACAGGTACCTACGAGCAGTACTTC. Translated: CASSDGGTGTYEQYF.

This clone has a single count. The chain is built from TRBV4-3 and TRBJ2-1, with D possibly TRBD2 on 6 matching bases. Looked up from germline, CDR1 is LGHNA and CDR2 is YSLEER. The ends were cut back, 4 bases at V and 3 bases at J, with 13 bases in the middle. There are 15 residues in the CDR3. The CDR3 sequence: CASSLRDSHYNEQFF. The CDR3 bases are TGCGCCAGCAGCCTCCGGGACTCCCACTACAATGAGCAGTTCTTC.

This clone was counted a few times. The genes are TRBV29-1 and TRBJ1-2; D not certain. This CDR3 comprises 11 residues. Trimming shortened V by 3 bases and J by 5 bases, and 7 bases separated the two germline ends. Germline V lookup: CDR1 SQVTM, CDR2 ANQGSEA. The CDR3 loop reads CSVERGYGYTF. The CDR3 region has the DNA TGCAGCGTTGAGCGGGGTTATGGCTACACCTTC.

The chain links TRBV24-1 to TRBJ2-3, with 8 bases identical to TRBD1. Germline CDR1 reads KGHDR; CDR2 reads SFDVKD. Trimming took 9 bases from V and 3 from J; bases not matched to a gene: 7. CDR3 length: 14 residues. The CDR3 here is CATGYGQGTDTQYF. CDR3 nucleotide sequence: TGTGCCACCGGGTACGGACAGGGAACAGATACGCAGTATTTT.

The chain is built from TRBV5-1 and TRBJ2-1; TRBD1 matches at 8 bases. CDR1 and CDR2 (germline): SGHRS, YFSETQ. V lost 3 bases to trimming and J lost 12 bases; unmatched junction nucleotides: 2. The CDR3 covers 11 residues. The CDR3 sequence is CASSSGTGQFF. For the CDR3, the DNA is TGCGCCAGCAGCTCCGGGACAGGGCAGTTCTTC.

Points on this clone: An end of the junction does not agree with germline; a read error may underlie this. The chain uses TRBV24-1 and TRBJ2-5, with D possibly being TRBD1 (5 bases). Per the germline V gene, CDR1 is KGHDR and CDR2 is SFDVKD. This CDR3 is built from 13 residues. CDR3 amino acids: CASSQGVEETQYF. For the CDR3, the DNA is TGTGCCAGCAGTCAAGGGGTGGAGGAGACCCAGTACTTC.

The chain employs TRBV20-1 and TRBJ2-7; 9 nucleotides agree with TRBD2. CDR1 is DFQATT, CDR2 SNEGSKA, per germline (reference sequence). The CDR3 has 18 residues. The ends lost 3 bases at V and 5 bases at J; junction bases unmatched: 20. The CDR3 nucleotides read TGCAGTGCTAGTCCAGCCCATGAAACCGGGACTAGCATCGACGAGCAGTACTTC. It yields the protein CSASPAHETGTSIDEQYF.

The chain combines TRBV20-1 with TRBJ2-3, with 11 bases that match TRBD2. The ends lost 3 bases at V and 4 bases at J; junction bases unmatched: 6. The CDR3 is 15 amino acids. Germline V lookup: CDR1 DFQATT, CDR2 SNEGSKA (reference sequence). The CDR3 nucleotides are TGCAGTGCTAGTACTAGCGGGAGAATCGCAGATACGCAGTATTTT. Translation gives CSASTSGRIADTQYF.